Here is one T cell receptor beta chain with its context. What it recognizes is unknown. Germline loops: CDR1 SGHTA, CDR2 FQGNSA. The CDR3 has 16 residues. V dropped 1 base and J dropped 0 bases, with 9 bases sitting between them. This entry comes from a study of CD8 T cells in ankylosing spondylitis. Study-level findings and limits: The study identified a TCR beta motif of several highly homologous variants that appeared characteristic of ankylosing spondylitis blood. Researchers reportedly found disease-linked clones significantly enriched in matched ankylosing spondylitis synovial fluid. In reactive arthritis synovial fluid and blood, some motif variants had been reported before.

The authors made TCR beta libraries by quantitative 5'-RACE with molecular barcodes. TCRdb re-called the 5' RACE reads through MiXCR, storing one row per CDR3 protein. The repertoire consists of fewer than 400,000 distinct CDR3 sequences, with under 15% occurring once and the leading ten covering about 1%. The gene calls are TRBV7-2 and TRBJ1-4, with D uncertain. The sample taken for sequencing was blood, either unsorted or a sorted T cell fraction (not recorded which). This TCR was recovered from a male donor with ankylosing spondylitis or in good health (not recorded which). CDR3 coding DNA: TGTGCCAGCAGCTTAGGACCGGGAGCAACTAATGAAAAACTGTTTTTT. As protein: CASSLGPGATNEKLFF.